The present entry profiles one TCR beta chain with its context. Its antigen is not known. Germline CDR1 reads SGHTS; CDR2 reads YDEGEE. The length of the CDR3 is 15 residues. Between the trimmed V and J ends, which lost 0 bases and 9 bases, there was a span of 19 bases. PCR involved 60 Vbeta and 13 Jbeta primers. Here immunoSEQ multiplex PCR was the method, and the copy in TCRdb shows in-frame clones only, minus some. The sample carries some 130,000 clones, approximately 80% recorded once. The record originates from a study of cytomegalovirus exposure and HLA in healthy donors. Study-wide results and limits: In a later analysis, approximately 18,000 TCR beta sequences were associated with HLA alleles at 0.05 false discovery rate. The study recorded 150 to 200 TCR beta chains that were cytomegalovirus-associated. Most of the CMV-associated TCR beta chains (in a later analysis) appeared to be HLA-restricted. As a later analysis showed, several of the most significant clusters appeared to be linked to common viral pathogens.

Sequencing input: PBMCs. This chain uses TRBV5-8 with TRBJ2-7; the D is unclear. The sequence was obtained from a woman aged 40 to 50 in good health and CMV-seronegative. CDR3 loop: CASSLGSPFDSVQYF. The CDR3 bases are TGTGCCAGCAGCTTGGGCAGCCCCTTTGACTCGGTGCAGTACTTC.